This T cell receptor beta chain was found in a study of blood T cell repertoires in COVID-19 (dated by TCRdb to about 2020). Notes on the research overall: Samples from collaborators originated in the United States, Italy and Spain and spanned both the acute and convalescent phases of COVID-19. The repertoires were released in a freely available public database intended as a resource for research on the immune response to SARS-CoV-2. Subjects who had been exposed to COVID-19, were actively infected with it, or had recovered from it provided the deeply sampled blood TCRbeta repertoires that made up the dataset. The sample metadata nearly always contained a de-identified subject ID, COVID-19 status, age in years and sex. Where HLA class I and class II types were available, the types were taken from metadata supplied by the sample provider, not from assay-based typing. The prospective study material was composed of cDNA or gDNA derived from T cells, B-cell-depleted T cells, or PBMCs. Samples were obtained from the ongoing ImmuneRACE study (first 160 participants) and from 1,254 subjects provided by 6 global collaborators.

The research as a whole found: The amount of clinical and demographic metadata varied by source and participant and was provided uncurated.

On this clone itself: What this receptor recognizes is not known. Base qualities are not provided; no much larger clone lies one nucleotide away.

Each collaborating institution followed its own protocols to collect whole blood in K2EDTA tubes. For TCRbeta analysis, collaborators shipped samples in one of three forms: frozen whole blood, isolated PBMCs, or DNA extracted from either of those sample types. TCRbeta CDR3 regions were amplified from genomic DNA by means of the immunoSEQ Assay, a bias-controlled multiplex PCR. The study's own analysis went as follows. Within the assay, amplification of reference gene primers was used to estimate how many nucleated cells each sample contained. To quantify the absolute abundance of each unique TCRbeta CDR3 rearrangement, sequence reads were collapsed and filtered. For each sample, productive Simpson clonality was calculated as the square root of Simpson's diversity index over productive rearrangements. TCRdb limited this immuneACCESS table to in-frame rearrangements with V and J called. A share of clones is missing; checked studies link under half to unresolved V genes, and the rest is unexplained. That table is the source of V, J and clone size, and D and trimming were worked out from the DNA. A total of around 200,000 clones appear in this sample, 70% to 85% of them only once. The ten largest clones capture 5.5% to 7.5% of the sample.

The junction shows trimming of 3 bases on V and 3 bases on J, and the gene matches do not reach 11 bases of it. The CDR3 measures 16 amino acids from cysteine to phenylalanine. The read is trimmed to its CDR3 DNA, 48 bases read in frame from base 1. CDR1 and CDR2 are read off the germline V gene as SGHRS and YFSETQ. The chain is made from TRBV5-1 and TRBJ1-1; 7 central bases correspond to TRBD1. The TCR originated in a human donor in a cohort sampled during active COVID-19. The sequenced material came from peripheral blood. For the CDR3, the sequence is CASSSVLLGTDTEAFF. The DNA reads TGCGCCAGCAGCTCTGTCCTCCTTGGGACAGACACTGAAGCTTTCTTT.